A single sample gave rise to the 19 T cell receptor beta chains below, sequenced in a study of blood T cell repertoires in COVID-19. The table came from immunoSEQ multiplex PCR; TCRdb's copy has only in-frame clones and leaves some out. The table has nearly 50,000 clones, 65% to 90% seen once. Sequenced material: peripheral blood. These receptors all stem from an elderly woman with COVID-19, enrolled during active disease.

This clone was picked up a small number of times. The CDR3 region is CASSYQGLGYGYTF. The CDR3 DNA follows: TGTGCCAGCAGTTACCAGGGTCTGGGTTATGGCTACACCTTC. The chain links TRBV6-6 to TRBJ1-2; a weak D match, TRBD1 (5 bases). This CDR3 has 14 residues. V lost 2 bases and J lost 5, with 12 bases in between. CDR1 MNHNY and CDR2 SVGAGI come from the germline V gene (reference sequence).

The chain combines TRBV5-1 with TRBJ2-3, with 7 bases fitting TRBD1. Germline V gene lookup returns CDR1 SGHRS and CDR2 YFSETQ. The CDR3 covers 16 residues. The junction had 7 bases not matched to a gene; V was cut back by 1 base and J by 2 bases. The chain's CDR3 is CASSLQGDPSTDTQYF. CDR3 DNA sequence: TGCGCCAGCAGCTTGCAGGGGGACCCTTCCACAGATACGCAGTATTTT.

The rearrangement joins TRBV19 to TRBJ2-7; D is possibly TRBD2 (6 bases). The length of the CDR3 is 14 residues. Germline V gives CDR1 LNHDA, CDR2 SQIVND (reference sequence). The V end lost 3 bases, the J end lost 2 bases, and 11 bases lay between the germline ends. The CDR3 sequence: CASSIASVTYEQYF. The CDR3 DNA sequence: TGTGCCAGTAGTATCGCTAGCGTGACCTACGAGCAGTACTTC.

This chain links TRBV7-9 with TRBJ1-4, with TRBD1 as a possible D gene (6 bases). The CDR3 sequence is 15 residues long. Germline V gene lookup returns CDR1 SEHNR and CDR2 FQNEAQ (reference sequence). V dropped 5 bases and J dropped 5 bases, with 15 bases sitting between them. In DNA, the CDR3 is TGTGCCAGCAGCCTATCCGGGACAAGCAATGAAAAACTGTTTTTT. This codes for CASSLSGTSNEKLFF. Drawing the rest from reference TRBV7-9 and TRBJ1-4, the complete variable domain is DTGVSQNPRHKITKRGQNVTFRCDPISEHNRLYWYRQTLGQGPEFLTYFQNEAQLEKSRLLSDRFSAERPKGSFSTLEIQRTEQGDSAMYLCASSLSGTSNEKLFFGSGTQLSVL.

This clone was counted only a few times. This sequence joins TRBV27 and TRBJ1-2, with 9 bases aligning to TRBD1. Trimming cost V 6 bases and J 4 bases; bases outside gene matches: 9. Germline V gene sequence: CDR1 MNHEY, CDR2 SMNVEV (reference sequence). This CDR3 has 15 amino acids. The CDR3 sequence is CASRRSQGASYGYTF. CDR3 DNA sequence: TGTGCCAGCAGGAGGTCACAGGGGGCTAGCTATGGCTACACCTTC.

The chain combines TRBV7-9 with TRBJ2-7; possible D gene TRBD1, 6 bases. Germline values: CDR1 SEHNR, CDR2 FQNEAQ (reference sequence). CDR3 length: 15 amino acids. The V end was cut by 8 bases, the J end by 1 base, with 18 bases between. Here the CDR3 DNA reads TGTGCCAGCGTATGGATGGGGGACACTTCCTACGAGCAGTACTTC. It encodes CASVWMGDTSYEQYF. Combining the CDR3 with reference TRBV7-9 and TRBJ2-7 gives the whole variable domain DTGVSQNPRHKITKRGQNVTFRCDPISEHNRLYWYRQTLGQGPEFLTYFQNEAQLEKSRLLSDRFSAERPKGSFSTLEIQRTEQGDSAMYLCASVWMGDTSYEQYFGPGTRLTVT.

The chain uses TRBV28 and TRBJ1-3; TRBD1 aligns across 8 bases. The V segment lost 9 bases and the J segment 0 bases; nucleotides outside the gene matches: 13. CDR3 size: 17 residues. Germline-derived CDR1 and CDR2 are MDHEN and SYDVKM. The CDR3 here is CASTRQGSLFSGNTIYF. The CDR3, as DNA: TGTGCCAGTACTAGACAGGGGTCACTCTTCTCTGGAAACACCATATATTTT. Filled out from reference TRBV28 and TRBJ1-3, the complete variable domain reads DVKVTQSSRYLVKRTGEKVFLECVQDMDHENMFWYRQDPGLGLRLIYFSYDVKMKEKGDIPEGYSVSREKKERFSLILESASTNQTSMYLCASTRQGSLFSGNTIYFGEGSWLTVV.

The V call is TRBV29-1, the J call TRBJ1-3; possibly TRBD1 for D (5 bases). With 6 bases removed from V and 3 bases from J, the gap between germline ends came to 15 bases. The CDR3 is 14 residues long. Germline V gene sequence: CDR1 SQVTM, CDR2 ANQGSEA. CDR3 amino acids: CSVAPGGSGNTIYF. DNA of the CDR3: TGCAGCGTCGCCCCGGGGGGGAGTGGAAACACCATATATTTT.

J is TRBJ1-2 and V is TRBV2, with a possible D match to TRBD1 (5 bases). The ends were cut back, 4 bases at V and 6 bases at J, with 9 bases in the middle. The CDR3 length is 12 residues. From germline, CDR1 is SNHLY and CDR2 FYNNEI. DNA for the CDR3: TGTGCCAGCAGTGGGCGGGGGAATGGCTACACCTTC. Residues: CASSGRGNGYTF. Complete variable domain (other parts from reference TRBV2 and TRBJ1-2): EPEVTQTPSHQVTQMGQEVILRCVPISNHLYFYWYRQILGQKVEFLVSFYNNEISEKSEIFDDQFSVERPDGSNFTLKIRSTKLEDSAMYFCASSGRGNGYTFGSGTRLTVV.

The chain employs TRBV29-1 and TRBJ2-1; 7 bases agree with TRBD1. The J segment lost 4 bases and the V segment lost 5 bases, leaving 11 bases of the junction unmatched. This CDR3 contains 15 residues. Germline V gene lookup returns CDR1 SQVTM and CDR2 ANQGSEA. CDR3 sequence (DNA): TGCAGCGTTAACCCCCCTGGACAGGTTTACAATGAGCAGTTCTTC. This gives the protein CSVNPPGQVYNEQFF.

V gene TRBV5-1 combines with J gene TRBJ2-2; 10 nucleotides align to TRBD2. Germline lookup yields CDR1 SGHRS and CDR2 YFSETQ. Trimming at V came to 5 bases and at J to 3 bases, leaving 4 bases not matched to a gene. CDR3 length: 15 residues. The DNA of the CDR3 is TGCGCCAGCAGTCGTCTAGCGGGGGACACCGGGGAGCTGTTTTTT. Its translation is CASSRLAGDTGELFF. Together with reference TRBV5-1 and TRBJ2-2, the CDR3 gives the full variable domain: KAGVTQTPRYLIKTRGQQVTLSCSPISGHRSVSWYQQTPGQGLQFLFEYFSETQRNKGNFPGRFSGRQFSNSRSEMNVSTLELGDSALYLCASSRLAGDTGELFFGEGSRLTVL.

V usage is TRBV18 and J usage is TRBJ1-2; D may be TRBD1 (5 bases). The CDR3 totals 14 residues. CDR1 is KGHSH, CDR2 LQKENI, per germline. V was trimmed by 2 bases and J by 7 bases, leaving 14 bases between them. DNA for the CDR3: TGTGCCAGCTCACCAAATCCAAAAGGGGTTGGCTACACCTTC. This translates into CASSPNPKGVGYTF.

This clone was counted only a few times. The chain joins TRBV12-3 or TRBV12-4 to TRBJ1-4; the D is unclear. The CDR3 covers 12 residues. The V end was cut by 6 bases, the J end by 4 bases, with 6 bases between. CDR3 in amino acids: CASSFSNEKLFF. The CDR3 DNA reads TGTGCCAGCAGCTTCAGTAATGAAAAACTGTTTTTT.

The chain uses TRBV5-1 and TRBJ2-3, with 7 bases lining up with TRBD2. The CDR3 consists of 18 residues. Germline CDR1 reads SGHRS; CDR2 reads YFSETQ. V lost 0 bases to trimming and J lost 2 bases; unmatched junction nucleotides: 12. Here the CDR3 DNA reads TGCGCCAGCAGCTTGGCCGGAGGGGTGGCGGGGGTCACAGATACGCAGTATTTT. Residues: CASSLAGGVAGVTDTQYF.

The chain couples TRBV7-3 to TRBJ2-3; D uncertain. Germline CDR1 reads SGHTA; CDR2 reads FQGTGA. Trimming removed 5 bases from V and 2 bases from J, with 8 bases in between. The CDR3 contains 13 residues. The CDR3 nucleotides are TGTGCCAGCAGCCAGACTTACACAGATACGCAGTATTTT. Its translation: CASSQTYTDTQYF.

CDR3 sequence: CATSDPRDRADNEQFF. The CDR3 nucleotides are TGTGCCACCAGTGATCCCCGGGACAGGGCTGACAATGAGCAGTTCTTC. The chain is built from TRBV24-1 and TRBJ2-1, with 9 bases that match TRBD1. V shed 3 bases and J 5 bases; nucleotides not matched to a gene: 7. Germline-derived CDR1 and CDR2 are KGHDR and SFDVKD. CDR3 length: 16 residues.

The chain is built from TRBV3-1 (or the pseudogene TRBV3-2) and TRBJ2-7, with D perhaps matching TRBD1 (5 bases). The CDR3 loop spans 15 amino acids. CDR1 and CDR2 (germline): LGHDT, YNNKEL (reference sequence). Deletions cut 2 bases from V and 0 bases from J, with 11 bases between. CDR3 in amino acids: CASSQRGRGSYEQYF. The DNA of the CDR3 is TGTGCCAGCAGCCAAAGGGGAAGGGGCTCCTACGAGCAGTACTTC.

The chain recombines TRBV27 with TRBJ1-1, with D maybe TRBD1 (5 bases). Per the germline V gene, CDR1 is MNHEY and CDR2 is SMNVEV (reference sequence). This CDR3 has 14 amino acids. V lost 5 bases to trimming and J lost 6 bases, with 16 bases between them. CDR3 coding DNA: TGTGCCAGCAGTCCCAGGGATCGTTCCCCTGAAGCTTTCTTT. It encodes CASSPRDRSPEAFF.

This clone was seen more than once but under ten times. The rearrangement links TRBV3-1 (or the pseudogene TRBV3-2) to TRBJ1-1, with 7 positions matching TRBD1. Germline V gene sequence: CDR1 LGHDT, CDR2 YNNKEL (reference sequence). CDR3 length equals 13 residues. Unmatched junction bases numbered 0, after V lost 5 bases and J lost 0 bases. The CDR3 is CASSGQVNTEAFF. CDR3 DNA sequence: TGTGCCAGCAGCGGACAGGTGAACACTGAAGCTTTCTTT.